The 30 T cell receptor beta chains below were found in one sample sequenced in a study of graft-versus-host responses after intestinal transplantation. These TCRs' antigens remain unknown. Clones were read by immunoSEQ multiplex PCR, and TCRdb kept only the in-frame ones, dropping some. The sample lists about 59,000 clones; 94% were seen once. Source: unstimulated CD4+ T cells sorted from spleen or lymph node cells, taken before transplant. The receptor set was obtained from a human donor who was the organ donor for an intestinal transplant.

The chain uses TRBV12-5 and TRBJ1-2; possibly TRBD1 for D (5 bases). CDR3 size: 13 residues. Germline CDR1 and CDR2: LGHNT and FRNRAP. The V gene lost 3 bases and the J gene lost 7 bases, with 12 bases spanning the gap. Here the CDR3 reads CASGLGVTGGYTF. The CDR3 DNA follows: TGTGCTAGTGGTTTAGGGGTTACGGGTGGCTACACCTTC.

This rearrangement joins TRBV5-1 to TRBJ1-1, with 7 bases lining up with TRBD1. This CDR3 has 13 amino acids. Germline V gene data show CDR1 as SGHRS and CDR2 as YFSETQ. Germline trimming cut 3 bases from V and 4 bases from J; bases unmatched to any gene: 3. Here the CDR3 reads CASSYGQATEAFF. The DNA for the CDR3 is TGCGCCAGCAGCTATGGACAGGCCACTGAAGCTTTCTTT.

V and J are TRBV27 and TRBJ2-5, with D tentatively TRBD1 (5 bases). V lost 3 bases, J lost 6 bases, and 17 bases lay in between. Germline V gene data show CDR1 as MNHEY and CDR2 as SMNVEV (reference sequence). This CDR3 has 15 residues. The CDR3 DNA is TGTGCCAGCAGTTTTGGGGCAGGGTATATGCAGACCCAGTACTTC. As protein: CASSFGAGYMQTQYF.

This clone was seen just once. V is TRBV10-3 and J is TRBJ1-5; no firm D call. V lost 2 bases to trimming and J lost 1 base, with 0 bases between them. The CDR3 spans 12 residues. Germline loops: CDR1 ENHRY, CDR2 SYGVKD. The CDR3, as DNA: TGTGCCATCAGTGAGAGCAATCAGCCCCAGCATTTT. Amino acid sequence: CAISESNQPQHF.

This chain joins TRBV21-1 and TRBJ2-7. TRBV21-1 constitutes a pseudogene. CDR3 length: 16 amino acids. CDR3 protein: CASSGPVLHVLDEQYF. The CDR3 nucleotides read TGTGCCAGCAGCGGACCAGTGCTACACGTGTTAGACGAGCAGTACTTC.

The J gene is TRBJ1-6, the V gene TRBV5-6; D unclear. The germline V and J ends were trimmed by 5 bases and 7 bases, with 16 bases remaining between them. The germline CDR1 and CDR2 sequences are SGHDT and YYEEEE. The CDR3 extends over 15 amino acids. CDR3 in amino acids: CASSSPGIGNSPLHF. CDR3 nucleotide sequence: TGTGCCAGCAGTTCCCCGGGGATAGGAAATTCACCCCTCCACTTT.

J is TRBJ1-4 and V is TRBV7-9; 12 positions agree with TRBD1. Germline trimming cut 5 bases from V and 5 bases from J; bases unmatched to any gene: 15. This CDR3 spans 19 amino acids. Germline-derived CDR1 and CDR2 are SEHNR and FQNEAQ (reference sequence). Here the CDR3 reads CASSPFRGTGGIGNEKLFF. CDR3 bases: TGTGCCAGCAGCCCGTTCCGGGGGACAGGGGGCATAGGGAATGAAAAACTGTTTTTT.

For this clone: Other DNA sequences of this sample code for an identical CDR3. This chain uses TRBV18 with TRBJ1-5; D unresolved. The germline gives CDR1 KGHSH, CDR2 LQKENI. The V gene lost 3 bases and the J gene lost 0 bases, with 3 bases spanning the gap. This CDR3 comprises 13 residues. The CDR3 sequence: CASSPTSNQPQHF. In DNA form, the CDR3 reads TGTGCCAGCTCACCCACTAGCAATCAGCCCCAGCATTTT.

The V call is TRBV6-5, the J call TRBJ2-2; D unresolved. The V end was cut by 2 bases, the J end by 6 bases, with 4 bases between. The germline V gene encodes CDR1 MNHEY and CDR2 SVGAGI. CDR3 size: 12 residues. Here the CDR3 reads CASSYRAGELFF. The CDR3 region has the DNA TGTGCCAGCAGTTACAGGGCCGGGGAGCTGTTTTTT.

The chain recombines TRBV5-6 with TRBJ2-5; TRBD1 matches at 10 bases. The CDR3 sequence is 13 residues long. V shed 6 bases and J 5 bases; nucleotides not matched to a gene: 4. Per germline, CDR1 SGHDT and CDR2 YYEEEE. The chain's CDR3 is CASTTDRGETQYF. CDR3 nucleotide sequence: TGTGCCAGCACCACGGACAGGGGGGAGACCCAGTACTTC.

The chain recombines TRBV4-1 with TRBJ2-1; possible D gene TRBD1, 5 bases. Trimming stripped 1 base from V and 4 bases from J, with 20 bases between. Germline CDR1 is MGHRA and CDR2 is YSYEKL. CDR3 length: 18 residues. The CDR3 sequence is CASSQGPNWFPGYNEQFF. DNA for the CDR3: TGCGCCAGCAGCCAAGGTCCGAATTGGTTCCCAGGGTACAATGAGCAGTTCTTC.

The CDR3 sequence is CASSLGRGNEQYF. The CDR3 DNA sequence: TGTGCCAGCAGCTTGGGCCGCGGCAACGAGCAGTACTTC. The chain carries TRBV5-8 and TRBJ2-7; no reliable D call. Trimming took off 0 bases at V and 5 bases at J, with 9 bases between the two ends. This CDR3 region has 13 residues. Germline V gene data show CDR1 as SGHTS and CDR2 as YDEGEE.

The CDR3 nucleotides are TGTGCCAGCAGCTTACAGGGGGCTGGGGCCAACGTCCTGACTTTC. This translates into CASSLQGAGANVLTF. V gene TRBV7-9 combines with J gene TRBJ2-6; 7 nucleotides match TRBD1. Trimming cost V 2 bases and J 2 bases; bases outside gene matches: 0. The CDR3 totals 15 residues. Germline CDR1 reads SEHNR; CDR2 reads FQNEAQ (reference sequence). The entire variable domain, with the rest obtained from reference TRBV7-9 and TRBJ2-6, is as follows: DTGVSQNPRHKITKRGQNVTFRCDPISEHNRLYWYRQTLGQGPEFLTYFQNEAQLEKSRLLSDRFSAERPKGSFSTLEIQRTEQGDSAMYLCASSLQGAGANVLTFGAGSRLTVL.

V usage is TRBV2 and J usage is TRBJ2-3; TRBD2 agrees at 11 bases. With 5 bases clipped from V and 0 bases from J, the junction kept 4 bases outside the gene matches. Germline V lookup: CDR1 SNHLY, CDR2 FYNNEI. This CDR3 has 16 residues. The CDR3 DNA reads TGTGCCAGCAGTCCACTAGCGGGGGTGAGCACAGATACGCAGTATTTT. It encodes CASSPLAGVSTDTQYF.

CDR3 nucleotide sequence: TGTGCCAGCTCACAAGGGCGAGACATTCAGTACTTC. It codes for CASSQGRDIQYF. The chain is built from TRBV18 and TRBJ2-4; no firm D call. This CDR3 is built from 12 residues. V dropped 4 bases and J dropped 8 bases, with 9 bases sitting between them. In germline, CDR1 is KGHSH, CDR2 LQKENI. Complete variable domain (other parts from reference TRBV18 and TRBJ2-4): NAGVMQNPRHLVRRRGQEARLRCSPMKGHSHVYWYRQLPEEGLKFMVYLQKENIIDESGMPKERFSAEFPKEGPSILRIQQVVRGDSAAYFCASSQGRDIQYFGAGTRLSVL.

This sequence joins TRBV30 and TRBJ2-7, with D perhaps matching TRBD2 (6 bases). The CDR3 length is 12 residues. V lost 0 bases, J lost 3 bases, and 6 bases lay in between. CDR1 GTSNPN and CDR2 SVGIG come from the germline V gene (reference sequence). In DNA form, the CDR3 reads TGTGCCTGGAGTGTAGCGGGCTACGAGCAGTACTTC. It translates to CAWSVAGYEQYF.

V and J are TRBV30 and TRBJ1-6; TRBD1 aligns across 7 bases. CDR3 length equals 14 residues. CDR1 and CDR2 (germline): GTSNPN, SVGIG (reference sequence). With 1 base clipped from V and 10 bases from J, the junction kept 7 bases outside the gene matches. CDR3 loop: CAWSGAGGMSPLHF. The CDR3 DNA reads TGTGCCTGGAGTGGGGCAGGGGGTATGTCACCCCTCCACTTT. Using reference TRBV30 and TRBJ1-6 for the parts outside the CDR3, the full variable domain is SQTIHQWPATLVQPVGSPLSLECTVEGTSNPNLYWYRQAAGRGLQLLFYSVGIGQISSEVPQNLSASRPQDRQFILSSKKLLLSDSGFYLCAWSGAGGMSPLHFGNGTRLTVT.

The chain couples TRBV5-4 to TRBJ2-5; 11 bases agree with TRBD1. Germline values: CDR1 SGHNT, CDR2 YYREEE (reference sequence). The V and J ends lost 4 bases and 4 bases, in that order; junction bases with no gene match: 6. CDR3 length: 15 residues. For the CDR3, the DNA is TGTGCCAGCAGCGGGTCGGACAGGGGGCCAGAGACCCAGTACTTC. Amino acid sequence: CASSGSDRGPETQYF.

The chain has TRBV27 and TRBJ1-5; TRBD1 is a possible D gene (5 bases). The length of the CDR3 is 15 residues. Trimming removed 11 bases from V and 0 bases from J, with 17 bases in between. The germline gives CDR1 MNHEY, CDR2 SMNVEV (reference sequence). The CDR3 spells CASNPGHISNQPQHF. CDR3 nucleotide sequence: TGTGCCTCCAACCCCGGACACATTAGCAATCAGCCCCAGCATTTT.

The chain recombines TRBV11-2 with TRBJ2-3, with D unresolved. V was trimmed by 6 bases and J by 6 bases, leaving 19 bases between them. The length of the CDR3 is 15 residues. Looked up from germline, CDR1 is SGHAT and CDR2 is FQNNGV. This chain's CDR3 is CASSHSLWMEDTQYF. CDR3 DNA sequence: TGTGCCAGCAGTCACTCCCTCTGGATGGAGGATACGCAGTATTTT. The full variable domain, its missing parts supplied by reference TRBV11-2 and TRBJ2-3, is EAGVAQSPRYKIIEKRQSVAFWCNPISGHATLYWYQQILGQGPKLLIQFQNNGVVDDSQLPKDRFSAERLKGVDSTLKIQPAKLEDSAVYLCASSHSLWMEDTQYFGPGTRLTVL.

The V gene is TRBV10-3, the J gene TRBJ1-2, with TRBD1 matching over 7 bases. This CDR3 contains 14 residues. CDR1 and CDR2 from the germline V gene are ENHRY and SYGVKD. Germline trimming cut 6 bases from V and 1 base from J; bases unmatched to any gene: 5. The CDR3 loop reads CAIREDRYNYGYTF. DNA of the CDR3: TGTGCCATCAGGGAGGACAGGTATAACTATGGCTACACCTTC.

The CDR3 region has the DNA TGTGCCAGCAGTTCCGTCAGGGGGTCACCCCTCCACTTT. Translated: CASSSVRGSPLHF. This chain links TRBV27 with TRBJ1-6; 7 bases fit TRBD1. The V segment lost 4 bases and the J segment 10 bases; nucleotides outside the gene matches: 4. The CDR3 spans 13 residues. Germline V gene data show CDR1 as MNHEY and CDR2 as SMNVEV (reference sequence).

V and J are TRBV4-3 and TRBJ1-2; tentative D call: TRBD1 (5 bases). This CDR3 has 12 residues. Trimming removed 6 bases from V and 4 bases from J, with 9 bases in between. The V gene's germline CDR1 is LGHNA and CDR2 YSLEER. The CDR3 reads CASRGRGYGYTF. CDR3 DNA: TGCGCCAGCAGAGGGAGGGGCTATGGCTACACCTTC.

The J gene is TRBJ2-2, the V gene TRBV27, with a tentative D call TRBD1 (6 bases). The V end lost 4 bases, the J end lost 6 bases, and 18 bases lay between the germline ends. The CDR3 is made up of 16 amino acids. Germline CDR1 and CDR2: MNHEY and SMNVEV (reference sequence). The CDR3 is CASSWSGTLKPGELFF. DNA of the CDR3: TGTGCCAGCAGTTGGAGTGGGACACTAAAGCCCGGGGAGCTGTTTTTT.

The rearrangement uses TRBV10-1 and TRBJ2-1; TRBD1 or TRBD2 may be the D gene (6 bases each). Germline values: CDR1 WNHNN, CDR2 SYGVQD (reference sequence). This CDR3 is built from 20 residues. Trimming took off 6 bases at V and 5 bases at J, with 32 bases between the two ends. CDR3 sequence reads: CASSSSGPQGFGSKDNEQFF. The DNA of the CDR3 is TGCGCCAGCAGCTCTTCGGGTCCACAGGGATTCGGGAGTAAAGACAATGAGCAGTTCTTC.

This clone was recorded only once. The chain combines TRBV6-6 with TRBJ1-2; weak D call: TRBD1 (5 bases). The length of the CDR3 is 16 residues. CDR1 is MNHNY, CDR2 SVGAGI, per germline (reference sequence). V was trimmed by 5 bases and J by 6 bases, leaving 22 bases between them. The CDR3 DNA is TGTGCCAGCAGTAACCCGCCGGGGGGGGGATTGGATGGCTACACCTTC. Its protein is CASSNPPGGGLDGYTF.

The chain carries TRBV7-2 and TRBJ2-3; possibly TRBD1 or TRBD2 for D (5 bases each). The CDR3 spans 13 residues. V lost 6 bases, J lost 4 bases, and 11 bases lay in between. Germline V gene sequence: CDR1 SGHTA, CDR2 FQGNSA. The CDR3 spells CASRLGVADTQYF. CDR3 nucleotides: TGTGCCAGCAGACTGGGGGTAGCAGATACGCAGTATTTT.

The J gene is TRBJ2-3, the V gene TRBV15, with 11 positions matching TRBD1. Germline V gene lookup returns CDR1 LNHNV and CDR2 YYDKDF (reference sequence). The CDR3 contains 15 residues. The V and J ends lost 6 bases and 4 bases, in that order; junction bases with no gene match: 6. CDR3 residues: CATSNPGQGADTQYF. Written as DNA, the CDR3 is TGTGCCACCAGTAACCCGGGACAGGGGGCAGATACGCAGTATTTT.

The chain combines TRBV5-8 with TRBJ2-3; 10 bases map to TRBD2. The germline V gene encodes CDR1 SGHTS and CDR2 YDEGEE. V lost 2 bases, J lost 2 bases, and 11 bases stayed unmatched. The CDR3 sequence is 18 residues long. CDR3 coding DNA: TGTGCCAGCAGCTTTTGGTCTAGCGGGGGTGAGATCACAGATACGCAGTATTTT. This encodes CASSFWSSGGEITDTQYF.

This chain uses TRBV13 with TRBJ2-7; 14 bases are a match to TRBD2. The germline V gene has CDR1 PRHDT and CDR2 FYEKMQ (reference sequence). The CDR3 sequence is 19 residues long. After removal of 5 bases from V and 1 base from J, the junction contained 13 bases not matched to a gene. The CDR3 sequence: CASSSAPGLAGASSYEQYF. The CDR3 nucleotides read TGTGCCAGCAGCAGTGCGCCGGGACTAGCGGGGGCCTCATCCTACGAGCAGTACTTC.